Below are 24 T cell receptor beta chains sequenced from a single sample in a study of T cells after yellow fever vaccination. TCRdb recomputed calls from the 5' RACE reads with MiXCR, one row per CDR3 protein. Here the sample spans hundreds of thousands of distinct CDR3 sequences, less than 15% being singletons. The sequencing here drew on PBMCs, taken on the day of the yellow fever booster vaccination. The source of these receptors is a man aged 25-40 years who received the YFV17D yellow fever vaccine.

This clonotype was detected a few times. CDR3 sequence reads: CASSGEGRETQYF. CDR3 DNA: TGTGCCAGCAGCGGGGAAGGCCGAGAGACCCAGTACTTC. V is TRBV9 and J is TRBJ2-5; D is unclear. This CDR3 has 13 residues. V was shortened by 3 bases and J by 4 bases, with 10 bases between the two germline ends. Germline V gene sequence: CDR1 SGDLS, CDR2 YYNGEE.

This clonotype was seen many times. This chain connects TRBV20-1 to TRBJ2-1, with D unclear. V gave up 3 bases and J gave up 5 bases, with 2 bases separating them. CDR3 length equals 10 residues. Germline V gives CDR1 DFQATT, CDR2 SNEGSKA (reference sequence). DNA of the CDR3: TGCAGTGCTAGCCACAATGAGCAGTTCTTC. It specifies CSASHNEQFF.

On this clonotype: Mismatch with germline at one junction end may stem from a read error. The rearrangement uses TRBV12-3 or TRBV12-4 and TRBJ2-6, with D hard to call. This CDR3 comprises 15 residues. CDR3 loop: CASSYRPSEANVLTF. DNA for the CDR3: TGTGCCAGCAGTTATAGGCCGTCTGAGGCCAACGTCCTGACTTTC.

The table lists this clonotype with a few counts. The chain uses TRBV12-3 or TRBV12-4 and TRBJ2-5, with 8 bases lining up with TRBD1. This CDR3 has 13 amino acids. Trimming removed 4 bases from V and 5 bases from J; junction bases left unmatched: 3. CDR3 residues: CASSSTGAETQYF. CDR3 sequence (DNA): TGTGCCAGCAGTTCGACAGGGGCGGAGACCCAGTACTTC.

The V and J genes are TRBV20-1 and TRBJ2-3; TRBD2 aligns across 7 bases. Trimming cost V 1 base and J 4 bases; bases outside gene matches: 2. Germline CDR1 is DFQATT and CDR2 is SNEGSKA (reference sequence). The length of the CDR3 is 13 residues. Written as DNA, the CDR3 is TGCAGTGCTAGAGCCGCGGGGGCAGATACGCAGTATTTT. This sequence encodes CSARAAGADTQYF.

The chain combines TRBV5-1 with TRBJ2-7; 9 nucleotides align to TRBD2. The CDR3 loop spans 16 amino acids. CDR1 SGHRS and CDR2 YFSETQ come from the germline V gene. With V trimmed by 0 bases and J by 2 bases, 6 bases remained unmatched. CDR3 sequence (DNA): TGCGCCAGCAGCTTGGGTTCTAGCGGGACCACCTACGAGCAGTACTTC. Its protein product is CASSLGSSGTTYEQYF. The full variable domain, in which reference TRBV5-1 and TRBJ2-7 provide the parts outside the CDR3, is KAGVTQTPRYLIKTRGQQVTLSCSPISGHRSVSWYQQTPGQGLQFLFEYFSETQRNKGNFPGRFSGRQFSNSRSEMNVSTLELGDSALYLCASSLGSSGTTYEQYFGPGTRLTVT.

As concerns this clonotype: This may stem from a read error, because a much larger clone lies one nucleotide away. The gene calls are TRBV7-9 and TRBJ2-7, with 11 bases aligning to TRBD2. The V and J ends lost 5 bases and 3 bases, in that order; junction bases with no gene match: 3. CDR3 length equals 14 residues. Germline V gene sequence: CDR1 SEHNR, CDR2 FQNEAQ (reference sequence). In DNA, the CDR3 is TGTGCCAGCAGCCAGACTAGCGGGAACTACGAGCAGTACTTC. This codes for CASSQTSGNYEQYF. Supplemented by reference TRBV7-9 and TRBJ2-7, the full variable domain reads DTGVSQNPRHKITKRGQNVTFRCDPISEHNRLYWYRQTLGQGPEFLTYFQNEAQLEKSRLLSDRFSAERPKGSFSTLEIQRTEQGDSAMYLCASSQTSGNYEQYFGPGTRLTVT.

This clonotype has just a few counts. The CDR3: CASSLPGRGEKLFF. The CDR3 DNA sequence: TGTGCCAGCAGCTTGCCAGGCCGAGGTGAAAAACTGTTTTTT. This chain uses TRBV5-4 with TRBJ1-4; no clear D gene. Germline V gene data show CDR1 as SGHNT and CDR2 as YYREEE (reference sequence). V was cut by 1 base and J by 7 bases, with 11 bases left in between. This CDR3 is 14 amino acids long. Full variable domain (missing parts from reference TRBV5-4 and TRBJ1-4): ETGVTQSPTHLIKTRGQQVTLRCSSQSGHNTVSWYQQALGQGPQFIFQYYREEENGRGNFPPRFSGLQFPNYSSELNVNALELDDSALYLCASSLPGRGEKLFFGSGTQLSVL.

This clonotype was found many times. CDR3 region: CASSPGLDEQFF. The CDR3, as DNA: TGCGCCAGCAGCCCGGGACTCGATGAGCAGTTCTTC. This sequence joins TRBV5-1 and TRBJ2-1; a possible D gene is TRBD2 (6 bases). The CDR3 is made up of 12 amino acids. V was clipped by 4 bases and J by 8 bases, with 10 bases between them. The germline V gene encodes CDR1 SGHRS and CDR2 YFSETQ.

This chain links TRBV27 with TRBJ2-3, with no clear D. CDR3 length: 15 residues. Per germline, CDR1 MNHEY and CDR2 SMNVEV (reference sequence). V lost 2 bases, J lost 2 bases, and 11 bases lay in between. CDR3 loop: CASSLALTFTDTQYF. As DNA, the CDR3 is TGTGCCAGCAGTTTAGCTCTCACCTTCACAGATACGCAGTATTTT.

J is TRBJ2-5 and V is TRBV12-3 or TRBV12-4, with D unclear. The germline V and J ends were trimmed by 3 bases and 4 bases, with 9 bases remaining between them. The CDR3 covers 13 residues. CDR3 coding DNA: TGTGCCAGCAGTTTCGGACGAGGAGAGACCCAGTACTTC. Its protein is CASSFGRGETQYF.

In this sample, this clonotype turned up a few times. The chain is built from TRBV14 and TRBJ2-1, with 9 bases matching TRBD1. Germline CDR1 is SGHDN and CDR2 is FVKESK. The CDR3 extends over 15 amino acids. Losses at the gene ends were 5 bases for V and 3 bases for J; bases not matched to a gene: 5. The CDR3 coding sequence is TGTGCCAGCAGCTTGAGGACAGGGGACTACAATGAGCAGTTCTTC. This sequence encodes CASSLRTGDYNEQFF.

The chain uses TRBV12-3 or TRBV12-4 and TRBJ2-1; 7 positions agree with TRBD2. Trimming cost V 6 bases and J 6 bases; bases outside gene matches: 11. There are 15 residues in the CDR3. The CDR3 nucleotides read TGTGCCAGCAGCCCTATTTCTACTAGCGCCAATGAGCAGTTCTTC. It codes for CASSPISTSANEQFF.

In this sample, this clonotype turned up once. A much larger clone differs by one base, so this may be a read error. The V gene is TRBV7-8, the J gene TRBJ2-7, with 7 positions matching TRBD1. This CDR3 contains 14 residues. V was pared by 2 bases and J by 5 bases, with 6 bases of the junction left unmatched. Germline loops: CDR1 SGHVS, CDR2 FQNEAQ. DNA for the CDR3: TGTGCCAGCAGCTTAAGCGGTACAGGGGACGAGCAGTACTTC. Protein: CASSLSGTGDEQYF. Full variable domain (remainder filled in from reference TRBV7-8 and TRBJ2-7): GAGVSQSPRYKVAKRGQDVALRCDPISGHVSLFWYQQALGQGPEFLTYFQNEAQLDKSGLPSDRFFAERPEGSVSTLKIQRTQQEDSAVYLCASSLSGTGDEQYFGPGTRLTVT.

This rearrangement joins TRBV12-3 or TRBV12-4 to TRBJ2-7; D not resolved. The CDR3 consists of 12 residues. Trimming pared 6 bases from V and 3 bases from J, leaving 9 bases between. The CDR3 spells CASRTGLYEQYF. Written as DNA, the CDR3 is TGTGCCAGCAGGACTGGCCTCTACGAGCAGTACTTC.

The genes are TRBV19 and TRBJ2-2, with a possible D match to TRBD1 (5 bases). The CDR3 loop spans 16 amino acids. Germline CDR1 and CDR2: LNHDA and SQIVND (reference sequence). Trimming removed 6 bases at V and 3 bases at J, with 17 bases between. DNA for the CDR3: TGTGCCAGTAGCCCCAGGGTGGGCGGTTACACCGGGGAGCTGTTTTTT. Its translation is CASSPRVGGYTGELFF.

This clonotype showed up many times. V and J are TRBV27 and TRBJ2-1, with D possibly TRBD2 on 6 matching bases. CDR3 size: 12 residues. V lost 6 bases to trimming and J lost 5 bases, with 8 bases between them. The germline V gene has CDR1 MNHEY and CDR2 SMNVEV (reference sequence). CDR3 DNA sequence: TGTGCCAGCAGACTAGCCGACAATGAGCAGTTCTTC. Protein sequence: CASRLADNEQFF.

This clonotype was seen a handful of times. The rearrangement links TRBV20-1 to TRBJ2-3; tentative D call: TRBD2 (6 bases). The CDR3 sequence is 14 residues long. The V end lost 6 bases, the J end lost 6 bases, and 19 bases lay between the germline ends. Germline V CDR1 and CDR2: DFQATT, SNEGSKA (reference sequence). CDR3 residues: CSASGVGRMDTQYF. The CDR3 DNA reads as TGCAGTGCCAGCGGAGTGGGGAGGATGGATACGCAGTATTTT.

A few counts support this clonotype. This chain connects TRBV4-3 to TRBJ1-3; D is possibly TRBD1 (6 bases). Germline V gene lookup returns CDR1 LGHNA and CDR2 YSLEER. V was shortened by 0 bases and J by 4 bases, with 10 bases between the two germline ends. This CDR3 has 15 residues. This CDR3 is CASSQDAGVGNTIYF. Here the CDR3 DNA reads TGCGCCAGCAGCCAAGATGCAGGGGTGGGAAACACCATATATTTT.

This clonotype occurred a few times. J is TRBJ1-2 and V is TRBV20-1, with D unresolved. This CDR3 is built from 13 residues. CDR1 and CDR2 (germline): DFQATT, SNEGSKA (reference sequence). V was clipped by 0 bases and J by 3 bases, with 8 bases between them. The CDR3 DNA follows: TGCAGTGCTAGAGAGGTTTTTGACTATGGCTACACCTTC. Protein sequence: CSAREVFDYGYTF.

This clonotype was seen more than once but under ten times. The V call is TRBV7-2, the J call TRBJ2-5, with unresolved D. V was clipped by 5 bases and J by 4 bases, with 8 bases between them. Looked up from germline, CDR1 is SGHTA and CDR2 is FQGNSA. This CDR3 has 12 amino acids. Written as DNA, the CDR3 is TGTGCCAGCAGCACCTCCCCAGAGACCCAGTACTTC. It is translated as CASSTSPETQYF.

This clonotype has a handful of counts. One junction end does not reproduce the germline sequence, and a read error may be involved. The rearrangement links TRBV18 to TRBJ2-3; 9 bases align to TRBD2. Looked up from germline, CDR1 is KGHSH and CDR2 is LQKENI. There are 13 residues in the CDR3. DNA for the CDR3: TGTGCCAGCTCACCAACTCAGCGGGAGGCCATCCATTTT. This codes for CASSPTQREAIHF.

A few counts support this clonotype. The rearrangement joins TRBV5-1 to TRBJ2-3; D is tentatively TRBD1 or TRBD2 (5 bases each). Germline V lookup: CDR1 SGHRS, CDR2 YFSETQ. Trimming cost V 0 bases and J 2 bases, with 13 bases left between them. The CDR3 is made up of 16 amino acids. CDR3 in amino acids: CASSLEAGRYTDTQYF. Here the CDR3 DNA reads TGCGCCAGCAGCTTGGAAGCAGGGAGATACACAGATACGCAGTATTTT.

There are many counts of this clonotype. The chain links TRBV18 to TRBJ2-2; D is ambiguous. Trimming took 8 bases from V and 8 from J, leaving 18 bases between them. The CDR3 spans 14 residues. Germline V lookup: CDR1 KGHSH, CDR2 LQKENI. This CDR3 is CASAPQRSAGELFF. DNA of the CDR3: TGTGCCAGCGCGCCCCAAAGATCTGCTGGGGAGCTGTTTTTT.